This T cell receptor (beta chain) derives from a study of blood T cell repertoires in COVID-19. V gave up 1 base and J gave up 8 bases; unmatched junction bases: 7. The CDR3 is made up of 15 amino acids. The germline V gene has CDR1 SGHRS and CDR2 YFSETQ. Profiling relied on immunoSEQ multiplex PCR, and the TCRdb table lists in-frame clones only, not all of them. The table has about 350,000 clones, roughly nine tenths seen once. The chain links TRBV5-1 to TRBJ2-1; 9 nucleotides align to TRBD2. The receptor comes from a woman aged 55-70 years with COVID-19, enrolled during active disease. The sequenced sample consisted of peripheral blood. The CDR3 DNA follows: TGCGCCAGCAGCTTGAAGAGCGGGGGGTGGGATGAGCAGTTCTTC. This sequence encodes CASSLKSGGWDEQFF.